This TCR beta chain was sequenced in a study of blood T cell repertoires in COVID-19. As processed by the authors: Estimation of nucleated cell counts was performed using reference gene primer amplification. Assay used: immunoSEQ multiplex PCR; TCRdb lists only in-frame clones, some missing. That table furnishes V, J and clone size, whereas the DNA furnished D and trimming. Of roughly 220,000 clones detected, 80% to 85% appear once; the ten largest clones hold just under 20%. The CDR3 covers 16 residues. Germline CDR1 and CDR2: LGHDT and YNNKEL (reference sequence). J lost 2 bases, V lost 3 bases, and 7 bases had no gene match.

The clonotype was recovered from a man aged 25 to 45 with active or convalescent COVID-19. Sequences were obtained from peripheral blood. V is TRBV3-1 (or the pseudogene TRBV3-2) and J is TRBJ2-3, with 8 positions matching TRBD1. The DNA of the CDR3 is TGTGCCAGCAGCCATTTGACAGGGGCGATCACAGATACGCAGTATTTT. Translation: CASSHLTGAITDTQYF.